A single T cell receptor (beta chain) is shown here with its context. Its target is not known. The data belong to a study of cytomegalovirus exposure and HLA in healthy donors. Study in general: When roughly 420 donors were genotyped, more than 70% of them were found to fall in the Caucasian-associated ancestry cluster.

Study-level results: The study listed roughly 160 cytomegalovirus-associated TCR beta chains. CMV serostatus alone was available as immune exposure information.

Primers for the PCR totalled 60 Vbeta and 13 Jbeta. Per the study methods: A later analysis tallied 87 million or so unique TCR beta chains, 10 million to 12 million of them shared. The assay was immunoSEQ multiplex PCR, and TCRdb's table has in-frame clones only and misses some. The V and J calls and clone size were taken over from that table, and D and trimming were inferred from the DNA. This specimen shows around 100,000 clones; the ten leading clones hold around 0.59%. This clonotype was obtained from a man in his fifties in good health and CMV-seronegative. The sample consisted of PBMCs.

CDR3 bases: TGTGCCAGCAGCCCGACTAGCGGGCGAGGGGATACGCAGTATTTT. Translating gives CASSPTSGRGDTQYF. The chain joins TRBV7-2 to TRBJ2-3, with 10 positions matching TRBD2. Germline-derived CDR1 and CDR2 are SGHTA and FQGNSA. The CDR3 has 15 residues. The trim removed 5 bases at V and 6 bases at J, leaving 8 bases unmatched.